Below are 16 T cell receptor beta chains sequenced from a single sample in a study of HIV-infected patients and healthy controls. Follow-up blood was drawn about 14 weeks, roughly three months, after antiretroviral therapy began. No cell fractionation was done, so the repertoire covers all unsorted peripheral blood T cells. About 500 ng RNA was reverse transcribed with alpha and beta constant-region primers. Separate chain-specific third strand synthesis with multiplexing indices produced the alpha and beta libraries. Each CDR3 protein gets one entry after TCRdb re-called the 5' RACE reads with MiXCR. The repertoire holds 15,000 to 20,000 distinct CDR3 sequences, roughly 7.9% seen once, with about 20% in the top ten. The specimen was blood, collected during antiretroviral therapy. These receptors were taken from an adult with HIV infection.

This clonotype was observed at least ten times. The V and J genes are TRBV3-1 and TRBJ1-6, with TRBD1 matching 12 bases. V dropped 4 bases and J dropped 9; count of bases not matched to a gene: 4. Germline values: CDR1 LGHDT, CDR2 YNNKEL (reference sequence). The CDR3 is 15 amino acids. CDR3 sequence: CASSPRDRGRSPLHF. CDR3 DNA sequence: TGTGCCAGCAGCCCCCGGGACAGGGGGCGTTCACCCCTCCACTTT. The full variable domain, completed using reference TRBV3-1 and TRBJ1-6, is DTAVSQTPKYLVTQMGNDKSIKCEQNLGHDTMYWYKQDSKKFLKIMFSYNNKELIINETVPNRFSPKSPDKAHLNLHINSLELGDSAVYFCASSPRDRGRSPLHFGNGTRLTVT.

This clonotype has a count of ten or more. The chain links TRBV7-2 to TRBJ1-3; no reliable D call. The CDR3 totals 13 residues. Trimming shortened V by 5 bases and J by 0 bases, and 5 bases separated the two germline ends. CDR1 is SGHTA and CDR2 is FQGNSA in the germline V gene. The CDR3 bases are TGTGCCAGCAGCCCAGCCTCTGGAAACACCATATATTTT. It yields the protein CASSPASGNTIYF.

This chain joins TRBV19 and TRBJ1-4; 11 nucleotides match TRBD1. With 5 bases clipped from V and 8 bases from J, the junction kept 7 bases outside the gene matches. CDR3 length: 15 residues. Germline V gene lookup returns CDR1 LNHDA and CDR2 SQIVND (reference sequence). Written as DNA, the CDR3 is TGTGCCAGTAGTTCGGCCGGGACAGGGGGAGAAAAACTGTTTTTT. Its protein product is CASSSAGTGGEKLFF.

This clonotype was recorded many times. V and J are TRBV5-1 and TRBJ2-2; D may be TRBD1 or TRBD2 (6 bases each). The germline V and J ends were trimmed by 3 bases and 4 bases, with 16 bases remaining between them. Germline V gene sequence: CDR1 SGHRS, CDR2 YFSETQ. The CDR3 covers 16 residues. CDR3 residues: CASSWFEGGGTGELFF. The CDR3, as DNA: TGCGCCAGCAGCTGGTTTGAAGGAGGGGGCACCGGGGAGCTGTTTTTT.

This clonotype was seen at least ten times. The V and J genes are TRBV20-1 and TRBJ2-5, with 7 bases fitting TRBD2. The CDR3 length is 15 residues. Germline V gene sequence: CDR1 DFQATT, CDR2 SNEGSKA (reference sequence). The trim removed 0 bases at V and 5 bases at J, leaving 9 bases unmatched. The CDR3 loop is CSARDSTSVWETQYF. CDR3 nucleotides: TGCAGTGCTAGAGATAGCACTAGCGTGTGGGAGACCCAGTACTTC.

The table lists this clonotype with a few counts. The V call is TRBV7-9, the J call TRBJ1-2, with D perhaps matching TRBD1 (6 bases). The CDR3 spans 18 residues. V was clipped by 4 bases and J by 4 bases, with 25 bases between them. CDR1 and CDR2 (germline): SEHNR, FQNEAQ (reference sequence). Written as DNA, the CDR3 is TGTGCCAGCAGCTATCACGAGGGGGGACGGCGGCTTTTCTATGGCTACACCTTC. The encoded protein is CASSYHEGGRRLFYGYTF. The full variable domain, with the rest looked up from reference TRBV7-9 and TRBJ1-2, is DTGVSQNPRHKITKRGQNVTFRCDPISEHNRLYWYRQTLGQGPEFLTYFQNEAQLEKSRLLSDRFSAERPKGSFSTLEIQRTEQGDSAMYLCASSYHEGGRRLFYGYTFGSGTRLTVV.

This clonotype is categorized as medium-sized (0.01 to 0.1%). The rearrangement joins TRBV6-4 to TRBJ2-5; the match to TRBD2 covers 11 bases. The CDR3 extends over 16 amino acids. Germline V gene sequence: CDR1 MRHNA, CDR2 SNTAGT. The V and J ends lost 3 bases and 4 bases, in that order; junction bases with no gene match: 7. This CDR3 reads CASSESIAGGRETQYF. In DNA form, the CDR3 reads TGTGCCAGCAGTGAATCCATAGCGGGGGGGCGAGAGACCCAGTACTTC.

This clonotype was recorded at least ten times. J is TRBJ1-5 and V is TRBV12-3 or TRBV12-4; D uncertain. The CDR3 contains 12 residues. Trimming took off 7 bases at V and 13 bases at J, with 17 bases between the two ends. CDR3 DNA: TGTGCCAGCACTTTGGACGGGCTCTTACAGCATTTT. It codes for CASTLDGLLQHF.

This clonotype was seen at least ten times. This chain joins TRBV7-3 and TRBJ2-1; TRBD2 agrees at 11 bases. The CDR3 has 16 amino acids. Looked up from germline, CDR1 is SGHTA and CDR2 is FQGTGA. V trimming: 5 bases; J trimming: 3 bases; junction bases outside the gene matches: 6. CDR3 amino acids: CASSLSGGARYNEQFF. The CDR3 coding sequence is TGTGCCAGCAGCCTTAGCGGGGGGGCCCGCTACAATGAGCAGTTCTTC.

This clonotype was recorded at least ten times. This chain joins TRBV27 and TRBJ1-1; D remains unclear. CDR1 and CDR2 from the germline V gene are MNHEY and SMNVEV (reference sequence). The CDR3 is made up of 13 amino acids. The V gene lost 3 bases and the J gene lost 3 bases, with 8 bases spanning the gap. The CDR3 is CASSLGRYTEAFF. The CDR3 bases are TGTGCCAGCAGTTTGGGGAGATACACTGAAGCTTTCTTT.

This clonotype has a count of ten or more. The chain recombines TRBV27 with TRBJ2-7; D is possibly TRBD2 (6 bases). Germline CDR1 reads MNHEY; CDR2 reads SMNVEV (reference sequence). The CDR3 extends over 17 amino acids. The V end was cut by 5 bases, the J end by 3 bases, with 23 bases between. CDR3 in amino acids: CASSPGVWTTFNYEQYF. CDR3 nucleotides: TGTGCCAGCAGTCCGGGGGTATGGACCACCTTTAACTACGAGCAGTACTTC.

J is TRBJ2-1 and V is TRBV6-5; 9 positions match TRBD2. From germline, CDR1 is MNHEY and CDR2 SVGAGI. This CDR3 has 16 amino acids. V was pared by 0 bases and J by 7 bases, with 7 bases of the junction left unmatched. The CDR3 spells CASSYSPAGGQNEQFF. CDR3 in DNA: TGTGCCAGCAGTTACTCACCTGCGGGAGGGCAAAATGAGCAGTTCTTC.

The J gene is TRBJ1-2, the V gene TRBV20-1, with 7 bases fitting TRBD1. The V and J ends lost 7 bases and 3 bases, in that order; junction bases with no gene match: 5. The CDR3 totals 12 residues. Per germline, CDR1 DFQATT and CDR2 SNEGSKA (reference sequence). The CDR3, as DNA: TGCAGTGAGGGGGCGGGAGACTATGGCTACACCTTC. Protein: CSEGAGDYGYTF.

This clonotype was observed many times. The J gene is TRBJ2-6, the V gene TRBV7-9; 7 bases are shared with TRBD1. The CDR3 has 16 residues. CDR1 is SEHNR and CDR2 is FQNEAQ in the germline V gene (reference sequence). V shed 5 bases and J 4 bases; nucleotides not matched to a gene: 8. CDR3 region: CASSIRGGNGANVLTF. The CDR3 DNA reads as TGTGCCAGCAGCATACGAGGGGGCAACGGGGCCAACGTCCTGACTTTC.

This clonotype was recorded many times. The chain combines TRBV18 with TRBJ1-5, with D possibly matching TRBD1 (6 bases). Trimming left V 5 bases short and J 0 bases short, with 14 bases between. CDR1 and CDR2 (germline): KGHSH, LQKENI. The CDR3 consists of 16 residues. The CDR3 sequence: CASSKGGAYSNQPQHF. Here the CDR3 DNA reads TGTGCCAGCTCAAAAGGGGGAGCGTATAGCAATCAGCCCCAGCATTTT. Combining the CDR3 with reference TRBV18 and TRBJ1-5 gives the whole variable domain NAGVMQNPRHLVRRRGQEARLRCSPMKGHSHVYWYRQLPEEGLKFMVYLQKENIIDESGMPKERFSAEFPKEGPSILRIQQVVRGDSAAYFCASSKGGAYSNQPQHFGDGTRLSIL.

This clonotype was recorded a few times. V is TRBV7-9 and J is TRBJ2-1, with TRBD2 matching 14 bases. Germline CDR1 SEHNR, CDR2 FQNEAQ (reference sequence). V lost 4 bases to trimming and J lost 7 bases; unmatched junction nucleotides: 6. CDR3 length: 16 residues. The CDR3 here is CASSSGTSGGLNEQFF. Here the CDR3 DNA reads TGTGCCAGCAGCTCCGGGACTAGCGGGGGCCTAAATGAGCAGTTCTTC.